The source of this TCR beta chain is a study of T-cell reconstitution after alpha-beta-depleted transplantation in children. Library preparation (for TCRbeta) was performed with unique molecular identifiers. TCRdb re-derived calls from the PCR reads in MiXCR, one entry per CDR3 protein. This sample has 250,000 to 300,000 distinct CDR3 sequences, with just over 7.5% found just once. This clonotype was counted many times. Antigen: not known. General observations from the study: Several hundred graft clones that had expanded were reportedly the source of alpha-beta T cells about two months after transplant. T-cell counts and diversity at one year following transplant were attributed mainly to newly produced T cells. Surviving recipient T cells and thymic progenitors accounted for the high day-60 TCRbeta diversity observed in some patients.

The V end lost 0 bases, the J end lost 3 bases, and 6 bases lay between the germline ends. Germline V gene lookup returns CDR1 SGDLS and CDR2 YYNGEE. The CDR3 runs 13 residues. The source material was peripheral blood, sampled 360 days after TCRalphabeta/CD19-depleted stem cell transplant. This clonotype was obtained from a female patient between 2 and 15 years old who had a stem cell transplant for Fanconi anemia, so the T cells may come from the graft donor. The chain employs TRBV9 and TRBJ2-5; D ambiguous. Here the CDR3 DNA reads TGTGCCAGCAGCGTAGAGGCCAAAGAGACCCAGTACTTC. Amino acid sequence: CASSVEAKETQYF.